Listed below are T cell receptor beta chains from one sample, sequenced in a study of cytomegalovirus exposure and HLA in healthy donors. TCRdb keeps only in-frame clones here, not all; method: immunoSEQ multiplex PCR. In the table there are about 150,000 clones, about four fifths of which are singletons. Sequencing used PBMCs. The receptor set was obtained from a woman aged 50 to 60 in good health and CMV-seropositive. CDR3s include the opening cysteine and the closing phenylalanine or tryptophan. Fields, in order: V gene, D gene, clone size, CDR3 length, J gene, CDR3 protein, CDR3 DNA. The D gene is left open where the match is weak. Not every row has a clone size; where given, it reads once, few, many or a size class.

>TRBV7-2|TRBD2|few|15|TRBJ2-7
CASSRTSGSIYEQYF
TGTGCCAGCAGCCGGACTAGCGGGAGTATTTACGAGCAGTACTTC
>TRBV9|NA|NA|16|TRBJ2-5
CASSVGRGTAKETQYF
TGTGCCAGCAGCGTAGGACGCGGGACGGCAAAAGAGACCCAGTACTTC
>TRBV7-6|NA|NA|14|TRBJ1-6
CASSAGGDGSPLHF
TGTGCCAGCAGCGCTGGAGGGGACGGTTCACCCCTCCACTTT
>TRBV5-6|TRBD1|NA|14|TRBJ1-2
CASSGGQGRPGYTF
TGTGCCAGCAGCGGCGGACAGGGAAGGCCAGGCTACACCTTC
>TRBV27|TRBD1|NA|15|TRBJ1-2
CASKRTGGAGYGYTF
TGTGCCAGCAAAAGGACAGGGGGCGCTGGGTATGGCTACACCTTC
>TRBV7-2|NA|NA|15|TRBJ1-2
CASSLSGILEKGYTF
TGTGCCAGCAGCTTATCAGGGATATTAGAGAAAGGCTACACCTTC
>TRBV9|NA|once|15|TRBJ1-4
CASSPQGSGSEKLFF
TGTGCCAGCAGCCCTCAGGGGTCAGGGAGTGAAAAACTGTTTTTT
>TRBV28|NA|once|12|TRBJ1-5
CASSWRGQPQHF
TGTGCCAGCAGTTGGCGGGGTCAGCCCCAGCATTTT
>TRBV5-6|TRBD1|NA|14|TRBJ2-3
CASSFTGASDTQYF
TGTGCCAGCAGCTTTACAGGGGCGTCAGATACGCAGTATTTT
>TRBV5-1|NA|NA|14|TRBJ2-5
CASSLLRGQETQYF
TGCGCCAGCAGCTTGCTACGGGGCCAAGAGACCCAGTACTTC
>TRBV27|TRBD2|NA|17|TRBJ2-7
CASKPGLALRKGNEQYF
TGTGCCAGCAAACCGGGACTAGCCCTCCGTAAGGGGAACGAGCAGTACTTC
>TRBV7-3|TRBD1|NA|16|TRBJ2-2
CASSLVRQGRSGELFF
TGTGCCAGCAGCTTAGTTCGACAGGGGAGGTCCGGGGAGCTGTTTTTT
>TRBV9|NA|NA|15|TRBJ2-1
CASSGLTGPYNEQFF
TGTGCCAGCAGCGGGCTGACAGGTCCCTACAATGAGCAGTTCTTC
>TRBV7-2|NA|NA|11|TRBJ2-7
CASSDRYEQYF
TGTGCCAGCAGCGACAGGTATGAGCAGTACTTC
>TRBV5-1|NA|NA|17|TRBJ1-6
CASSWGSLRAYNSPLHF
TGCGCCAGCAGCTGGGGCTCCCTTAGGGCCTATAATTCACCCCTCCACTTT
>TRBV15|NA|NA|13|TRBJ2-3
CATSISRQDTQYF
TGTGCCACCAGCATTTCCAGGCAAGATACGCAGTATTTT
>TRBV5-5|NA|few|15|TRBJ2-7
CASSLFVTAAYEQYF
TGTGCCAGCAGCTTATTTGTGACAGCCGCCTACGAGCAGTACTTC
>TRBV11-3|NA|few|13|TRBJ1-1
CASSKTANTEAFF
TGTGCCAGCAGTAAGACAGCGAACACTGAAGCTTTCTTT
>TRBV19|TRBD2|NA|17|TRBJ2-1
CASSRAGTSGPYNEQFF
TGTGCCAGTAGTAGAGCCGGGACTAGCGGGCCCTACAATGAGCAGTTCTTC
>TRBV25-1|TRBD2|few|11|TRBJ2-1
CASSAGTRAFF
TGTGCCAGCAGTGCCGGGACTAGAGCGTTCTTC